Detailed here is one T cell receptor beta chain. Antigen: not known. TCRbeta library construction was performed incorporating unique molecular identifiers. TCRdb used MiXCR to reprocess the PCR reads, holding one entry per CDR3 protein. Of just under 250,000 distinct CDR3 sequences listed, about 25% are singletons. J gave up 3 bases and V 0 bases, and 4 bases lay outside the gene matches. This CDR3 is built from 15 residues. Germline CDR1 and CDR2: DFQATT and SNEGSKA (reference sequence). This sample is part of a study of T-cell reconstitution after alpha-beta-depleted transplantation in children. Points from the study as a whole: Reported findings indicate that, about two months after transplant, alpha-beta T cells came from several hundred expanded clones, which were derived from non-depleted graft cells. After transplant, high TCRbeta diversity at day 60 in some patients arose from surviving recipient T cells and thymic progenitors. A year post-transplant, T-cell counts and diversity derived mostly from newly produced T cells.

The chain joins TRBV20-1 to TRBJ2-7, with 11 bases fitting TRBD1. The origin of this receptor is a girl aged 2 to 10 with Fanconi anemia, due to receive a stem cell transplant. The input for sequencing was PBMCs, taken before TCRalphabeta/CD19-depleted stem cell transplant. The DNA for the CDR3 is TGCAGTGCTAGAGATGCCGGGACAGGGGGCTACGAGCAGTACTTC. Protein: CSARDAGTGGYEQYF.